A single sample is the source of the 28 T cell receptor beta chains below, sequenced in a study of control samples from healthy donors and cancer patients. Profiled with immunoSEQ multiplex PCR; TCRdb holds only in-frame clones, not every one. Counted here are about 170,000 clones, around 92% occurring once; the ten biggest clones make up 1.5%. Sequenced material: blood. The receptors come from a woman aged 25-40 years in good health.

The J gene is TRBJ1-5, the V gene TRBV28, with a weak D call TRBD1 (5 bases). The V gene lost 8 bases and the J gene lost 5 bases, with 10 bases spanning the gap. CDR1 is MDHEN, CDR2 SYDVKM, per germline. The CDR3 has 12 amino acids. The CDR3, as DNA: TGTGCCAGCCGTGTCAGGGATCAGCCCCAGCATTTT. Translating it yields CASRVRDQPQHF.

V is TRBV7-3 and J is TRBJ2-1; maybe TRBD2 (5 bases). Looked up from germline, CDR1 is SGHTA and CDR2 is FQGTGA. The germline V and J ends were trimmed by 3 bases and 3 bases, with 6 bases remaining between them. The CDR3 consists of 13 residues. The CDR3 bases are TGTGCCAGCAGCTTTGGAGGCTACAATGAGCAGTTCTTC. Translated: CASSFGGYNEQFF.

The chain links TRBV3-1 (or the pseudogene TRBV3-2) to TRBJ1-1; 9 bases match TRBD1. The trim removed 5 bases at V and 5 bases at J, leaving 6 bases unmatched. CDR3 size: 14 residues. Germline CDR1 LGHDT, CDR2 YNNKEL (reference sequence). In DNA, the CDR3 is TGTGCCAGCAGCAGAACAGGGGGCGGGACTGAAGCTTTCTTT. Residues: CASSRTGGGTEAFF.

The rearrangement links TRBV5-4 to TRBJ2-4; TRBD2 is a possible D gene (5 bases). Germline V gives CDR1 SGHNT, CDR2 YYREEE (reference sequence). Trimming stripped 0 bases from V and 7 bases from J, with 14 bases between. The CDR3 totals 15 residues. DNA of the CDR3: TGTGCCAGCAGCTTGGACTCCAGCGGCTACAACATTCAGTACTTC. Amino acid sequence: CASSLDSSGYNIQYF.

This clone was seen more than once but under ten times. This chain uses TRBV20-1 with TRBJ1-2, with no clear D. V was pared by 4 bases and J by 6 bases, with 9 bases between. This CDR3 spans 11 amino acids. In germline, CDR1 is DFQATT, CDR2 SNEGSKA (reference sequence). The CDR3 here is CSATDINGYTF. DNA for the CDR3: TGCAGTGCTACCGACATTAATGGCTACACCTTC.

This chain joins TRBV2 and TRBJ1-2; the match to TRBD1 covers 9 bases. The germline V gene encodes CDR1 SNHLY and CDR2 FYNNEI. This CDR3 region has 12 residues. J gave up 9 bases and V 6 bases, and 5 bases lay outside the gene matches. The CDR3 nucleotides are TGTGCCAGCAGGTCCACAGGGGGCAGCTACACCTTC. Translating gives CASRSTGGSYTF.

The gene calls are TRBV5-1 and TRBJ2-3; TRBD2 agrees at 7 bases. The CDR3 sequence is 15 residues long. V lost 2 bases, J lost 4 bases, and 7 bases stayed unmatched. Germline assignment: CDR1 SGHRS and CDR2 YFSETQ. As DNA, the CDR3 is TGCGCCAGCAGCTTTCGGCGGGGGAGTGCAGATACGCAGTATTTT. As protein: CASSFRRGSADTQYF.

The chain joins TRBV7-9 to TRBJ2-1; 10 positions agree with TRBD1. The J segment lost 1 base and the V segment lost 5 bases, leaving 11 bases of the junction unmatched. This CDR3 has 18 amino acids. Germline CDR1 and CDR2: SEHNR and FQNEAQ (reference sequence). CDR3 region: CASSPKPGQGRSYNEQFF. The CDR3 coding sequence is TGTGCCAGCAGCCCGAAACCGGGACAGGGGAGATCCTACAATGAGCAGTTCTTC. Full variable domain (missing parts from reference TRBV7-9 and TRBJ2-1): DTGVSQNPRHKITKRGQNVTFRCDPISEHNRLYWYRQTLGQGPEFLTYFQNEAQLEKSRLLSDRFSAERPKGSFSTLEIQRTEQGDSAMYLCASSPKPGQGRSYNEQFFGPGTRLTVL.

The chain carries TRBV2 and TRBJ2-5; 10 positions match TRBD2. The CDR3 spans 16 residues. From germline, CDR1 is SNHLY and CDR2 FYNNEI. V was clipped by 4 bases and J by 6 bases; unmatched bases: 11. CDR3 protein: CASSAEASGGLKTQYF. The CDR3 DNA is TGTGCCAGCAGTGCGGAAGCTAGCGGGGGTCTAAAGACCCAGTACTTC.

The chain recombines TRBV28 with TRBJ2-6; D could derive from TRBD1 or TRBD2 (5 bases each). The V end lost 4 bases, the J end lost 2 bases, and 6 bases lay between the germline ends. The CDR3 is made up of 14 amino acids. Germline V gene lookup returns CDR1 MDHEN and CDR2 SYDVKM. CDR3 sequence (DNA): TGTGCCAGCAGTTGGGGGACTGGGGCCAACGTCCTGACTTTC. The encoded protein is CASSWGTGANVLTF.

This chain uses TRBV30 with TRBJ2-4; the D gene is possibly TRBD2 (6 bases). CDR1 and CDR2 (germline): GTSNPN, SVGIG (reference sequence). The CDR3 totals 11 residues. Deletions cut 6 bases from V and 5 bases from J, with 8 bases between. The CDR3 here is CACQRENIQYF. The CDR3 region has the DNA TGTGCCTGTCAGCGGGAAAACATTCAGTACTTC.

In its sample, this clone was seen once. J is TRBJ1-2 and V is TRBV3-1 (or the pseudogene TRBV3-2); 8 nucleotides line up with TRBD1. Germline V gene lookup returns CDR1 LGHDT and CDR2 YNNKEL (reference sequence). The CDR3 spans 14 residues. V lost 1 base, J lost 4 bases, and 2 bases stayed unmatched. CDR3 region: CASSQGTGTYGYTF. DNA of the CDR3: TGTGCCAGCAGCCAAGGGACAGGGACCTATGGCTACACCTTC.

The chain recombines TRBV7-8 with TRBJ1-2; TRBD1 agrees at 7 bases. CDR3 size: 14 residues. The V and J ends lost 2 bases and 4 bases, in that order; junction bases with no gene match: 4. The germline CDR1 and CDR2 sequences are SGHVS and FQNEAQ. CDR3 amino acids: CASSLQTGIYGYTF. The DNA of the CDR3 is TGTGCCAGCAGCTTACAGACAGGGATCTATGGCTACACCTTC.

The rearrangement joins TRBV11-3 to TRBJ2-2; D possibly uses TRBD1 or TRBD2 (7 bases each). Trimming took off 5 bases at V and 6 bases at J, with 16 bases between the two ends. The germline gives CDR1 SGHNT, CDR2 YENEEA. The CDR3 length is 15 residues. The CDR3 loop is CASSPLQGGPGELFF. The DNA of the CDR3 is TGTGCCAGCAGCCCCCTCCAGGGGGGGCCCGGGGAGCTGTTTTTT.

This chain connects TRBV10-3 to TRBJ2-7; 11 bases match TRBD1. Germline loops: CDR1 ENHRY, CDR2 SYGVKD. Trimming removed 2 bases from V and 3 bases from J; junction bases left unmatched: 3. The CDR3 sequence is 15 residues long. The CDR3 DNA is TGTGCCATCAGTGAGGGGACAGGGGGGGACTACGAGCAGTACTTC. It codes for CAISEGTGGDYEQYF.

V gene TRBV7-8 combines with J gene TRBJ2-1; D possibly matches TRBD1 or TRBD2 (5 bases each). Per the germline V gene, CDR1 is SGHVS and CDR2 is FQNEAQ. Trimming took off 5 bases at V and 5 bases at J, with 13 bases between the two ends. The CDR3 spans 14 residues. This chain's CDR3 is CASSETGTDNEQFF. The CDR3 DNA reads as TGTGCCAGCAGCGAAACCGGGACCGACAATGAGCAGTTCTTC.

V usage is TRBV11-3 and J usage is TRBJ2-7, with 10 bases identical to TRBD2. The J segment lost 1 base and the V segment lost 5 bases, leaving 5 bases of the junction unmatched. From germline, CDR1 is SGHNT and CDR2 YENEEA. The CDR3 contains 15 residues. The CDR3 protein is CASSPLAGASYEQYF. The CDR3 nucleotides read TGTGCCAGCAGCCCCCTAGCGGGGGCTTCCTACGAGCAGTACTTC.

This chain joins TRBV24-1 and TRBJ1-5; a possible D gene is TRBD1 (6 bases). Germline V gene data show CDR1 as KGHDR and CDR2 as SFDVKD. V was shortened by 4 bases and J by 0 bases, with 18 bases between the two germline ends. This CDR3 is built from 18 residues. The CDR3 loop reads CATSESTGTIYSNQPQHF. The CDR3, as DNA: TGTGCCACCAGTGAGAGCACCGGGACAATTTATAGCAATCAGCCCCAGCATTTT.

The DNA of the CDR3 is TGTGCCAGCACCCTCCGTGGCGAGCAGTACTTC. Encoded protein: CASTLRGEQYF. V usage is TRBV13 and J usage is TRBJ2-7, with no clear D. The CDR3 length is 11 residues. V was clipped by 7 bases and J by 6 bases, with 10 bases between them. Germline V gene lookup returns CDR1 PRHDT and CDR2 FYEKMQ (reference sequence).

The CDR3 DNA reads as TGTGCCAGCAGTCGGGGGACTAGCGGGAGCTACGAGCAGTACTTC. Its protein is CASSRGTSGSYEQYF. The V gene is TRBV28, the J gene TRBJ2-7; 14 bases agree with TRBD2. In germline, CDR1 is MDHEN, CDR2 SYDVKM. This CDR3 has 15 residues. The V and J ends lost 5 bases and 3 bases, in that order; junction bases with no gene match: 3.

J is TRBJ1-2 and V is TRBV2, with D unclear. The CDR3 length is 15 residues. From germline, CDR1 is SNHLY and CDR2 FYNNEI. Trimming removed 6 bases at V and 0 bases at J, with 14 bases between. The CDR3, as DNA: TGTGCCAGCAGCCTAAGACTAAAAGCTAACTATGGCTACACCTTC. It codes for CASSLRLKANYGYTF.

The V and J genes are TRBV28 and TRBJ1-1, with a possible D match to TRBD1 (6 bases). CDR3 size: 14 residues. CDR1 and CDR2 from the germline V gene are MDHEN and SYDVKM. The V end lost 6 bases, the J end lost 1 base, and 12 bases lay between the germline ends. Written as DNA, the CDR3 is TGTGCCAGCAGACCCCCAGGGGCGAACACTGAAGCTTTCTTT. Encoded protein: CASRPPGANTEAFF.

The chain combines TRBV25-1 with TRBJ1-3; D perhaps matches TRBD1 (5 bases). The germline V gene has CDR1 MGHDK and CDR2 SYGVNS. The CDR3 contains 15 residues. V dropped 2 bases and J dropped 4 bases, with 12 bases sitting between them. The CDR3: CASSEAGVEGNTIYF. As DNA, the CDR3 is TGTGCCAGCAGTGAAGCGGGGGTGGAGGGAAACACCATATATTTT. Filled out from reference TRBV25-1 and TRBJ1-3, the complete variable domain reads EADIYQTPRYLVIGTGKKITLECSQTMGHDKMYWYQQDPGMELHLIHYSYGVNSTEKGDLSSESTVSRIRTEHFPLTLESARPSHTSQYLCASSEAGVEGNTIYFGEGSWLTVV.

The DNA for the CDR3 is TGTGCCAGCAGTGAATCGGCCGGGACAGAAGATCAGCCCCAGCATTTT. Translated: CASSESAGTEDQPQHF. The chain carries TRBV2 and TRBJ1-5; TRBD1 agrees at 7 bases. There are 16 residues in the CDR3. Germline V gene lookup returns CDR1 SNHLY and CDR2 FYNNEI. The J segment lost 5 bases and the V segment lost 2 bases, leaving 9 bases of the junction unmatched. Looking up the rest from reference TRBV2 and TRBJ1-5 gives the full variable domain: EPEVTQTPSHQVTQMGQEVILRCVPISNHLYFYWYRQILGQKVEFLVSFYNNEISEKSEIFDDQFSVERPDGSNFTLKIRSTKLEDSAMYFCASSESAGTEDQPQHFGDGTRLSIL.

This chain joins TRBV4-2 and TRBJ2-7; TRBD1 matches at 8 bases. The V and J ends lost 5 bases and 0 bases, in that order; junction bases with no gene match: 9. Germline CDR1 and CDR2: LGHNA and YNFKEQ. CDR3 size: 16 residues. CDR3 residues: CASSASAGQASYEQYF. The CDR3 DNA follows: TGTGCCAGCAGCGCCTCCGCGGGACAGGCCTCCTACGAGCAGTACTTC.

V and J are TRBV27 and TRBJ2-1; 10 bases match TRBD1. Germline loops: CDR1 MNHEY, CDR2 SMNVEV (reference sequence). This CDR3 has 16 residues. V was pared by 2 bases and J by 4 bases, with 5 bases of the junction left unmatched. The CDR3 DNA reads as TGTGCCAGCAGTTTAATAAGACAGGGGGCTTACAATGAGCAGTTCTTC. As protein: CASSLIRQGAYNEQFF.

This sequence joins TRBV27 and TRBJ1-5; 10 bases align to TRBD1. The CDR3 runs 15 residues. V lost 5 bases and J lost 3; bases outside the gene matches: 4. Germline values: CDR1 MNHEY, CDR2 SMNVEV (reference sequence). For the CDR3, the DNA is TGTGCCAGCAGTACTGGACAGGGGGTCAATCAGCCCCAGCATTTT. This codes for CASSTGQGVNQPQHF.

The chain recombines TRBV5-6 with TRBJ1-1; D is possibly TRBD1 (6 bases). The CDR3 is 12 amino acids. The V gene's germline CDR1 is SGHDT and CDR2 YYEEEE. The V and J ends lost 4 bases and 5 bases respectively, with 9 bases between them. The CDR3, as DNA: TGTGCCAGCAGCCAGGGGTGGACTGAAGCTTTCTTT. This codes for CASSQGWTEAFF.